The 16 T cell receptor beta chains below all came from one sample that was sequenced in a study of blood T cell repertoires in COVID-19. Sequencing was performed with immunoSEQ multiplex PCR; in TCRdb, only in-frame clones are kept and a portion is missing. Here the sample spans a few hundred thousand clones, approximately 85% being singletons. The sample taken for sequencing was PBMCs or T cells enriched from blood (not recorded which). Receptor source: a woman younger than 45 who had recovered from COVID-19.

This clone was seen a few times. The rearrangement links TRBV2 to TRBJ1-1; 7 bases agree with TRBD1. The ends lost 8 bases at V and 3 bases at J; junction bases unmatched: 3. The CDR3 contains 12 residues. Germline CDR1 and CDR2: SNHLY and FYNNEI. This chain's CDR3 is CASVTGDTEAFF. In DNA, the CDR3 is TGTGCCAGCGTTACAGGGGACACTGAAGCTTTCTTT.

The genes are TRBV28 and TRBJ2-7; 12 bases line up with TRBD2. This CDR3 contains 16 residues. The V gene's germline CDR1 is MDHEN and CDR2 SYDVKM. J lost 7 bases, V lost 5 bases, and 12 bases had no gene match. This CDR3 is CASSQQWTSGMGEQYF. The CDR3 coding sequence is TGTGCCAGCAGTCAGCAATGGACTAGCGGGATGGGAGAGCAGTACTTC.

This chain links TRBV5-4 with TRBJ2-5, with 8 positions matching TRBD2. The CDR3 totals 14 residues. Trimming removed 1 base from V and 1 base from J; junction bases left unmatched: 0. Germline lookup yields CDR1 SGHNT and CDR2 YYREEE (reference sequence). DNA of the CDR3: TGTGCCAGCAGCTTGAGCGGGGGCCAAGAGACCCAGTACTTC. This gives the protein CASSLSGGQETQYF.

The chain has TRBV19 and TRBJ2-5, with TRBD1 matching over 9 bases. CDR1 and CDR2 from the germline V gene are LNHDA and SQIVND (reference sequence). V shed 9 bases, J shed 4 bases, and the junction held 9 bases outside the gene matches. This CDR3 region has 14 residues. CDR3 residues: CASSRDREVETQYF. Written as DNA, the CDR3 is TGTGCCAGCTCCCGGGACAGGGAGGTAGAGACCCAGTACTTC.

This chain uses TRBV14 with TRBJ1-6; D call uncertain. V was cut by 1 base and J by 9 bases, with 7 bases left in between. Germline CDR1 reads SGHDN; CDR2 reads FVKESK. The length of the CDR3 is 13 residues. For the CDR3, the DNA is TGTGCCAGCAGCCAAGCGACGGGTTCACCCCTCCACTTT. It specifies CASSQATGSPLHF.

V usage is TRBV6-2 or TRBV6-3 and J usage is TRBJ2-4, with TRBD2 matching 12 bases. The CDR3 covers 18 residues. Germline CDR1 is MNHEY and CDR2 is SVGEGT. Germline trimming cut 1 base from V and 0 bases from J; bases unmatched to any gene: 4. The CDR3 protein is CASSYWLAGGLAKNIQYF. CDR3 nucleotides: TGTGCCAGCAGTTACTGGCTAGCGGGAGGGCTAGCCAAAAACATTCAGTACTTC.

The chain carries TRBV5-4 and TRBJ2-7; 8 bases fit TRBD2. J was trimmed by 3 bases and V by 0 bases; bases with no gene match: 2. Germline lookup yields CDR1 SGHNT and CDR2 YYREEE (reference sequence). The CDR3 loop spans 14 amino acids. In nucleotides, the CDR3 is TGTGCCAGCAGCTTGGAGCGGGGGAGCTACGAGCAGTACTTC. Protein: CASSLERGSYEQYF. The entire variable domain, with the rest obtained from reference TRBV5-4 and TRBJ2-7, is as follows: ETGVTQSPTHLIKTRGQQVTLRCSSQSGHNTVSWYQQALGQGPQFIFQYYREEENGRGNFPPRFSGLQFPNYSSELNVNALELDDSALYLCASSLERGSYEQYFGPGTRLTVT.

This sequence joins TRBV9 and TRBJ2-5, with D possibly matching TRBD2 (7 bases). V lost 0 bases and J 5 bases, leaving 23 bases between the germline ends. The germline CDR1 and CDR2 sequences are SGDLS and YYNGEE. The CDR3 loop spans 18 amino acids. CDR3 nucleotide sequence: TGTGCCAGCAGCGTAGCGATACAGGGAGGGCCACACGGGGAGACCCAGTACTTC. This encodes CASSVAIQGGPHGETQYF.

The rearrangement uses TRBV6-5 and TRBJ1-5, with D possibly TRBD1 on 5 matching bases. Trimming pared 0 bases from V and 7 bases from J, leaving 13 bases between. This CDR3 contains 15 residues. The germline CDR1 and CDR2 sequences are MNHEY and SVGAGI. CDR3 protein: CASSYSGRGGQPQHF. DNA of the CDR3: TGTGCCAGCAGTTACTCGGGTAGGGGAGGCCAGCCCCAGCATTTT.

This chain links TRBV2 with TRBJ2-1; 10 positions match TRBD1. With 10 bases clipped from V and 0 bases from J, the junction kept 6 bases outside the gene matches. Germline CDR1 is SNHLY and CDR2 is FYNNEI. The CDR3 length is 15 residues. In nucleotides, the CDR3 is TGTGCCACCCTGAGGGACAGGGGCTCCTACAATGAGCAGTTCTTC. Translated: CATLRDRGSYNEQFF. The full variable domain, completed using reference TRBV2 and TRBJ2-1, is EPEVTQTPSHQVTQMGQEVILRCVPISNHLYFYWYRQILGQKVEFLVSFYNNEISEKSEIFDDQFSVERPDGSNFTLKIRSTKLEDSAMYFCATLRDRGSYNEQFFGPGTRLTVL.

The gene calls are TRBV7-8 and TRBJ2-2; 8 nucleotides line up with TRBD1. The junction had 8 bases not matched to a gene; V was cut back by 7 bases and J by 7 bases. Germline V gene sequence: CDR1 SGHVS, CDR2 FQNEAQ. The CDR3 is 14 amino acids. CDR3 residues: CASTGQVVGGELFF. CDR3 DNA: TGTGCCAGCACGGGACAGGTGGTCGGCGGGGAGCTGTTTTTT.

J is TRBJ2-6 and V is TRBV19, with D maybe TRBD1 (6 bases). The ends were cut back, 5 bases at V and 4 bases at J, with 21 bases in the middle. The CDR3 is 18 residues long. Germline-derived CDR1 and CDR2 are LNHDA and SQIVND (reference sequence). The CDR3 sequence: CASSPPATGFPGANVLTF. CDR3 coding DNA: TGTGCCAGTAGTCCACCCGCGACAGGTTTCCCCGGGGCCAACGTCCTGACTTTC.

The V call is TRBV5-8, the J call TRBJ1-4, with D possibly being TRBD1 (5 bases). Trimming cost V 4 bases and J 5 bases, with 18 bases left between them. The germline V gene has CDR1 SGHTS and CDR2 YDEGEE. There are 16 residues in the CDR3. This CDR3 reads CASSRGEERGNEKLFF. As DNA, the CDR3 is TGTGCCAGCAGCCGAGGGGAAGAGCGGGGAAATGAAAAACTGTTTTTT.

This chain links TRBV7-8 with TRBJ1-5; 7 positions match TRBD1. The CDR3 is 18 residues long. Germline-derived CDR1 and CDR2 are SGHVS and FQNEAQ. J was trimmed by 0 bases and V by 5 bases; bases with no gene match: 13. CDR3: CASSRGQRSPYSNQPQHF. DNA of the CDR3: TGTGCCAGCAGCCGGGGACAGCGGAGTCCCTATAGCAATCAGCCCCAGCATTTT.

The rearrangement links TRBV19 to TRBJ2-7; perhaps TRBD2 as D (5 bases). CDR1 LNHDA and CDR2 SQIVND come from the germline V gene (reference sequence). The CDR3 is 13 amino acids. V was trimmed by 6 bases and J by 3 bases, leaving 12 bases between them. In DNA form, the CDR3 reads TGTGCCAGTAGCCCCCCGGGGAGCTACGAGCAGTACTTC. It translates to CASSPPGSYEQYF.

The CDR3, as DNA: TGTGCCAGCAGCCCCGCCCAGGGCATGTACGAGCAGTACTTC. Translated, it gives CASSPAQGMYEQYF. The V gene is TRBV3-1 (or the pseudogene TRBV3-2), the J gene TRBJ2-7, with a tentative D call TRBD1 (5 bases). With 4 bases removed from V and 4 bases from J, the gap between germline ends came to 14 bases. The germline gives CDR1 LGHDT, CDR2 YNNKEL (reference sequence). The CDR3 sequence is 14 residues long.